This passage covers 25 T cell receptor beta chains from one sample sequenced in a study of blood T cell repertoires in COVID-19 (dated by TCRdb to 2018 to 2020). Library method: the immunoSEQ multiplex PCR assay. TCRdb's version of the immuneACCESS table is confined to in-frame rearrangements and falls short of the full clone set. An unresolved V gene accounts for under half of the shortfall where checked; the remainder is of unknown origin. Counted in this sample were 100,000 to 120,000 clones; about 85% of them appeared once. Together, the top ten hold around 4.4% of the sample. Sequences were obtained from peripheral blood. The receptors come from a human donor in a cohort sampled during active COVID-19.

This clone was recorded once. The chain recombines TRBV6-5 with TRBJ1-2; 8 nucleotides match TRBD1. There are 14 residues in the CDR3. Germline V lookup: CDR1 MNHEY, CDR2 SVGAGI. Trimming took 6 bases from V and 1 from J; bases not matched to a gene: 4. CDR3 in amino acids: CASRQGVFNYGYTF. As DNA, the CDR3 is TGTGCCAGCAGACAGGGGGTCTTTAACTATGGCTACACCTTC.

The chain is built from TRBV12-5 and TRBJ2-1, with TRBD1 matching 7 bases. This CDR3 has 16 residues. After removal of 0 bases from V and 6 bases from J, the junction contained 8 bases not matched to a gene. Germline V lookup: CDR1 LGHNT, CDR2 FRNRAP. CDR3 region: CASGLVRQGASNEQFF. In nucleotides, the CDR3 is TGTGCTAGTGGTTTGGTCCGACAGGGAGCCTCCAATGAGCAGTTCTTC.

V gene TRBV27 combines with J gene TRBJ2-7, with 10 bases that match TRBD1. The CDR3 length is 16 residues. After removal of 2 bases from V and 6 bases from J, the junction contained 10 bases not matched to a gene. Germline CDR1 is MNHEY and CDR2 is SMNVEV (reference sequence). The CDR3 is CASSLRAPGQGSEQYF. CDR3 in DNA: TGTGCCAGCAGTTTAAGAGCCCCGGGACAGGGGTCCGAGCAGTACTTC.

V and J are TRBV3-1 (or the pseudogene TRBV3-2) and TRBJ1-2; D uncertain. Trimming removed 4 bases from V and 4 bases from J, with 10 bases in between. This CDR3 contains 13 residues. Germline CDR1 is LGHDT and CDR2 is YNNKEL (reference sequence). CDR3 sequence reads: CASSPELGYGYTF. The CDR3 bases are TGTGCCAGCAGCCCTGAGCTCGGCTATGGCTACACCTTC.

The chain recombines TRBV11-2 with TRBJ2-1; TRBD2 aligns across 7 bases. CDR3 length equals 18 residues. Germline V gives CDR1 SGHAT, CDR2 FQNNGV. Germline trimming cut 0 bases from V and 9 bases from J; bases unmatched to any gene: 17. The CDR3 DNA reads TGTGCCAGCAGCTTAGATCAGCCGGGAGCGGGACTTTTTGGTGAGCAGTTCTTC. Residues: CASSLDQPGAGLFGEQFF.

The rearrangement links TRBV24-1 to TRBJ1-1; D is unresolved. Germline V gene lookup returns CDR1 KGHDR and CDR2 SFDVKD. Trimming stripped 3 bases from V and 4 bases from J, with 14 bases between. This CDR3 has 15 amino acids. The CDR3 protein is CATSDPTRGLTEAFF. The CDR3 DNA follows: TGTGCCACCAGTGATCCCACCCGAGGGCTCACTGAAGCTTTCTTT.

The genes are TRBV19 and TRBJ1-2; no clear D. This CDR3 has 14 residues. Between the trimmed V and J ends, which lost 5 bases and 3 bases, there was a span of 13 bases. CDR1 is LNHDA and CDR2 is SQIVND in the germline V gene (reference sequence). The CDR3 loop is CASSLTGVHYGYTF. The CDR3 region has the DNA TGTGCCAGTAGTTTAACCGGGGTGCACTATGGCTACACCTTC.

The chain has TRBV5-1 and TRBJ2-5; 7 bases agree with TRBD1. The CDR3 loop spans 14 amino acids. The trim removed 0 bases at V and 3 bases at J, leaving 2 bases unmatched. Germline loops: CDR1 SGHRS, CDR2 YFSETQ. The CDR3 DNA follows: TGCGCCAGCAGCTTGGGGGGGACAGAAGAGACCCAGTACTTC. The encoded protein is CASSLGGTEETQYF.

This clone was detected only a few times. The CDR3 here is CASRTGANTEAFF. CDR3 nucleotide sequence: TGTGCCAGCAGGACAGGGGCGAACACTGAAGCTTTCTTT. The chain couples TRBV2 to TRBJ1-1, with TRBD1 matching over 8 bases. Germline values: CDR1 SNHLY, CDR2 FYNNEI. The CDR3 has 13 amino acids. The junction had 1 base not matched to a gene; V was cut back by 6 bases and J by 1 base.

This clone was found a few times. The chain is built from TRBV19 and TRBJ2-2; 7 nucleotides align to TRBD1. J gave up 1 base and V 8 bases, and 7 bases lay outside the gene matches. Germline values: CDR1 LNHDA, CDR2 SQIVND (reference sequence). The CDR3 contains 15 residues. CDR3 nucleotides: TGTGCCAGTCGACCGGGACAGATGAACACCGGGGAGCTGTTTTTT. It codes for CASRPGQMNTGELFF.

This chain connects TRBV18 to TRBJ1-3; 7 bases agree with TRBD1. The CDR3 has 16 amino acids. The V gene end was trimmed by 3 bases and the J gene end by 2 bases; junction bases not matched to a gene: 7. Germline-derived CDR1 and CDR2 are KGHSH and LQKENI. The CDR3 region has the DNA TGTGCCAGCTCACCGTCCGGGACAGAAGCTGGAAACACCATATATTTT. It codes for CASSPSGTEAGNTIYF.

V usage is TRBV6-5 and J usage is TRBJ1-6; D call uncertain. Trimming left V 6 bases short and J 10 bases short, with 19 bases between. CDR1 MNHEY and CDR2 SVGAGI come from the germline V gene. This CDR3 has 15 amino acids. CDR3 residues: CASRISGGGASPLHF. The CDR3 coding sequence is TGTGCCAGCAGGATCTCCGGCGGCGGTGCGTCACCCCTCCACTTT.

The rearrangement joins TRBV2 to TRBJ2-7, with D possibly TRBD2 on 6 matching bases. CDR1 and CDR2 from the germline V gene are SNHLY and FYNNEI. The V and J ends lost 7 bases and 0 bases respectively, with 10 bases between them. The CDR3 covers 13 residues. CDR3: CASKTSASYEQYF. CDR3 sequence (DNA): TGTGCCAGCAAGACTAGTGCCTCCTACGAGCAGTACTTC.

V usage is TRBV6-5 and J usage is TRBJ1-3; D is possibly TRBD1 (6 bases). The germline V and J ends were trimmed by 5 bases and 0 bases, with 11 bases remaining between them. The CDR3 is 15 amino acids. Germline CDR1 MNHEY, CDR2 SVGAGI. The CDR3 nucleotides read TGTGCCAGCAGTAGTTTAGGGGGCTCTGGAAACACCATATATTTT. As protein: CASSSLGGSGNTIYF.

The table lists this clone with a count of one. This sequence joins TRBV5-6 and TRBJ1-5, with a weak D call TRBD1 (5 bases). The CDR3 runs 16 residues. Germline loops: CDR1 SGHDT, CDR2 YYEEEE. V lost 4 bases and J 6 bases, leaving 20 bases between the germline ends. The DNA of the CDR3 is TGTGCCAGCAGCAACTGGGGGGGGAGTAGAGGTCAGCCCCAGCATTTT. Protein sequence: CASSNWGGSRGQPQHF. The full variable domain, its missing parts supplied by reference TRBV5-6 and TRBJ1-5, is DAGVTQSPTHLIKTRGQQVTLRCSPKSGHDTVSWYQQALGQGPQFIFQYYEEEERQRGNFPDRFSGHQFPNYSSELNVNALLLGDSALYLCASSNWGGSRGQPQHFGDGTRLSIL.

The chain uses TRBV7-8 and TRBJ2-5; the match to TRBD2 covers 11 bases. The CDR3 sequence is 15 residues long. The V segment lost 5 bases and the J segment 2 bases; nucleotides outside the gene matches: 4. Looked up from germline, CDR1 is SGHVS and CDR2 is FQNEAQ. The CDR3 DNA sequence: TGTGCCAGCAGCAGACTAGCGGGGAGACAAGAGACCCAGTACTTC. It codes for CASSRLAGRQETQYF.

The V gene is TRBV7-3, the J gene TRBJ2-2; the match to TRBD1 covers 7 bases. Looked up from germline, CDR1 is SGHTA and CDR2 is FQGTGA. The CDR3 extends over 13 amino acids. V lost 5 bases to trimming and J lost 6 bases; unmatched junction nucleotides: 3. Here the CDR3 DNA reads TGTGCCAGCAGCGTACAGGGGCCCGGGGAGCTGTTTTTT. It translates to CASSVQGPGELFF.

The J gene is TRBJ2-2, the V gene TRBV10-2; D is perhaps TRBD1 (6 bases). V dropped 8 bases and J dropped 6 bases, with 13 bases sitting between them. Germline V gene data show CDR1 as WSHSY and CDR2 as SAAADI. CDR3 length: 13 residues. The chain's CDR3 is CASDGDNPGELFF. In nucleotides, the CDR3 is TGCGCCAGCGACGGGGACAACCCCGGGGAGCTGTTTTTT.

The chain is built from TRBV3-1 (or the pseudogene TRBV3-2) and TRBJ1-2; D is possibly TRBD1 (6 bases). V lost 5 bases to trimming and J lost 6 bases, with 13 bases between them. The germline V gene encodes CDR1 LGHDT and CDR2 YNNKEL (reference sequence). This CDR3 region has 13 residues. The CDR3 nucleotides are TGTGCCAGCAGCGGGGACATACCCAATGGCTACACCTTC. Protein sequence: CASSGDIPNGYTF.

The V and J genes are TRBV23-1 and TRBJ2-7; D unresolved. TRBV23-1 is sorted into the ORF group, with uncertain function. V lost 3 bases and J lost 5, with 11 bases in between. The CDR3 is 13 residues long. The CDR3 here is CASSHPRHDEQYF. The DNA for the CDR3 is TGCGCCAGCAGTCACCCTCGACACGACGAGCAGTACTTC.

CDR3 DNA: TGTGCCAGTACAGGGGGGTATCAGCCCCAGCATTTT. Encoded protein: CASTGGYQPQHF. V is TRBV19 and J is TRBJ1-5; 7 positions match TRBD1. The germline V gene has CDR1 LNHDA and CDR2 SQIVND (reference sequence). The CDR3 loop spans 12 amino acids. V lost 7 bases to trimming and J lost 5 bases; unmatched junction nucleotides: 2.

The CDR3 region has the DNA TGTGCCAGCAGCCAAAACCCAGGGGAGGGGGCCTACGAGCAGTACTTC. This gives the protein CASSQNPGEGAYEQYF. The rearrangement uses TRBV4-2 and TRBJ2-7, with a tentative D call TRBD2 (7 bases). V lost 2 bases and J lost 2, with 16 bases in between. This CDR3 is built from 16 residues. CDR1 and CDR2 (germline): LGHNA, YNFKEQ.

The V gene is TRBV29-1, the J gene TRBJ1-5; D perhaps matches TRBD1 (6 bases). CDR1 and CDR2 from the germline V gene are SQVTM and ANQGSEA. CDR3 length equals 13 residues. The germline V and J ends were trimmed by 6 bases and 3 bases, with 12 bases remaining between them. Here the CDR3 DNA reads TGCAGCGTGGTACAGGGAACCAATCAGCCCCAGCATTTT. Its translation is CSVVQGTNQPQHF.

The rearrangement joins TRBV3-1 (or the pseudogene TRBV3-2) to TRBJ1-1; D is ambiguous. Germline CDR1 and CDR2: LGHDT and YNNKEL (reference sequence). The CDR3 has 14 residues. V was pared by 2 bases and J by 4 bases, with 11 bases between. Here the CDR3 reads CASSQRELGTEAFF. DNA for the CDR3: TGTGCCAGCAGCCAAAGGGAGTTGGGCACTGAAGCTTTCTTT.

V gene TRBV19 combines with J gene TRBJ2-3, with 13 bases lining up with TRBD2. Germline CDR1 LNHDA, CDR2 SQIVND (reference sequence). The length of the CDR3 is 16 residues. J gave up 8 bases and V 4 bases, and 9 bases lay outside the gene matches. The CDR3: CASSTIWTSGSVTQYF. In DNA, the CDR3 is TGTGCCAGTAGTACGATTTGGACTAGCGGGAGTGTTACGCAGTATTTT.